One and the same sample provided the 22 T cell receptor beta chains below, sequenced in a study of blood T cell repertoires in COVID-19. The table came from immunoSEQ multiplex PCR; TCRdb's copy has only in-frame clones and leaves some out. The sample lists about 260,000 clones; over 70% were seen once. The specimen sequenced was peripheral blood. Receptors were obtained from a woman in her 70s with COVID-19, enrolled during active disease.

This chain's CDR3 is CSASTSGGLLEQFF. CDR3 nucleotides: TGCAGTGCTAGTACTAGCGGGGGCCTGTTAGAGCAGTTCTTC. V is TRBV20-1 and J is TRBJ2-1, with 11 bases fitting TRBD2. The CDR3 consists of 14 residues. The germline V gene has CDR1 DFQATT and CDR2 SNEGSKA (reference sequence). V lost 3 bases and J lost 10; bases outside the gene matches: 8.

This chain connects TRBV27 to TRBJ1-4; TRBD1 is a possible D gene (6 bases). The CDR3 runs 15 residues. V gave up 1 base and J gave up 7 bases, with 13 bases separating them. Germline loops: CDR1 MNHEY, CDR2 SMNVEV (reference sequence). CDR3 in DNA: TGTGCCAGCAGTTTATTCGTGGACAGTGGTGAAAAACTGTTTTTT. It encodes CASSLFVDSGEKLFF.

This chain uses TRBV30 with TRBJ1-6; 7 bases fit TRBD1. V was pared by 6 bases and J by 6 bases, with 5 bases of the junction left unmatched. CDR1 is GTSNPN, CDR2 SVGIG, per germline (reference sequence). The CDR3 has 13 residues. CDR3 in DNA: TGTGCCTGCTCCGACAGGGTTAATTCACCCCTCCACTTT. Residues: CACSDRVNSPLHF.

The gene calls are TRBV5-5 and TRBJ2-3, with TRBD1 identical over 9 bases. CDR3 length: 18 residues. Germline CDR1 and CDR2: SGHKS and YYEKEE (reference sequence). V gave up 4 bases and J gave up 4 bases; unmatched junction bases: 16. CDR3 loop: CASSPFSLPGQGSDTQYF. CDR3 DNA sequence: TGTGCCAGCAGCCCGTTCTCTCTACCGGGACAGGGCTCAGATACGCAGTATTTT.

The genes are TRBV19 and TRBJ2-7; 13 bases map to TRBD2. V shed 5 bases, J shed 5 bases, and the junction held 9 bases outside the gene matches. CDR1 and CDR2 from the germline V gene are LNHDA and SQIVND (reference sequence). This CDR3 contains 16 residues. In DNA, the CDR3 is TGTGCCAGTAGTGCCAAACTAGCGGGAGGGGCGGACGAGCAGTACTTC. Its translation: CASSAKLAGGADEQYF.

V gene TRBV29-1 combines with J gene TRBJ1-1, with a weak D call TRBD1 (5 bases). The CDR3 is 14 amino acids. The V gene lost 6 bases and the J gene lost 2 bases, with 16 bases spanning the gap. From germline, CDR1 is SQVTM and CDR2 ANQGSEA. The CDR3 nucleotides are TGCAGCGTCCGCGCCGGGGACTTCAACACTGAAGCTTTCTTT. Its protein is CSVRAGDFNTEAFF.

CDR3 coding DNA: TGTGCCAGCACTCCAGCGGGACAGGAGCACCAGCCCCAGCATTTT. As protein: CASTPAGQEHQPQHF. V usage is TRBV27 and J usage is TRBJ1-5; 8 bases match TRBD1. J was trimmed by 7 bases and V by 7 bases; bases with no gene match: 12. Germline CDR1 MNHEY, CDR2 SMNVEV (reference sequence). CDR3 length: 15 amino acids.

The V call is TRBV5-6, the J call TRBJ1-1; D gene uncertain. Germline CDR1 reads SGHDT; CDR2 reads YYEEEE. V was cut by 5 bases and J by 0 bases, with 23 bases left in between. The CDR3 consists of 18 residues. CDR3 sequence (DNA): TGTGCCAGCAGGGACCGTCGGGAGCCGCCTCCTATGAACACTGAAGCTTTCTTT. This codes for CASRDRREPPPMNTEAFF. The full variable domain, rest sourced from reference TRBV5-6 and TRBJ1-1, is DAGVTQSPTHLIKTRGQQVTLRCSPKSGHDTVSWYQQALGQGPQFIFQYYEEEERQRGNFPDRFSGHQFPNYSSELNVNALLLGDSALYLCASRDRREPPPMNTEAFFGQGTRLTVV.

This clone was recorded only once. DNA of the CDR3: TGCGCCAGCAGCCAAGTAAGAAAACTAGCGGGAGGGCCGGGTTCAGATACGCAGTATTTT. This sequence encodes CASSQVRKLAGGPGSDTQYF. V is TRBV4-3 and J is TRBJ2-3; 13 positions match TRBD2. V shed 1 base and J 4 bases; nucleotides not matched to a gene: 14. Germline V gene data show CDR1 as LGHNA and CDR2 as YSLEER. This CDR3 contains 20 residues.

The J gene is TRBJ1-1, the V gene TRBV28; 10 bases match TRBD1. Germline-derived CDR1 and CDR2 are MDHEN and SYDVKM. This CDR3 is built from 15 residues. With V trimmed by 5 bases and J by 1 base, 4 bases remained unmatched. Written as DNA, the CDR3 is TGTGCCAGCAGTCCGGGGACAGGGGCGAACACTGAAGCTTTCTTT. Its translation is CASSPGTGANTEAFF.

V and J are TRBV9 and TRBJ2-1; TRBD1 matches 8 bases. V lost 1 base, J lost 1 base, and 7 bases stayed unmatched. There are 17 residues in the CDR3. The germline gives CDR1 SGDLS, CDR2 YYNGEE. The chain's CDR3 is CASSVSRTGRSYNEQFF. For the CDR3, the DNA is TGTGCCAGCAGCGTAAGCAGGACAGGGAGGTCCTACAATGAGCAGTTCTTC.

The V call is TRBV29-1, the J call TRBJ2-1; 10 bases map to TRBD2. The CDR3 has 18 amino acids. CDR1 and CDR2 from the germline V gene are SQVTM and ANQGSEA. With V trimmed by 8 bases and J by 0 bases, 16 bases remained unmatched. The CDR3 nucleotides read TGCAGCTCCCAAGCCTCCGGGACTAGCGTCCTCTCCTACAATGAGCAGTTCTTC. This encodes CSSQASGTSVLSYNEQFF.

J is TRBJ2-3 and V is TRBV7-9; TRBD2 matches at 8 bases. The CDR3 contains 15 residues. The germline V gene encodes CDR1 SEHNR and CDR2 FQNEAQ (reference sequence). The junction had 3 bases not matched to a gene; V was cut back by 4 bases and J by 0 bases. Here the CDR3 reads CASSSAGGSTDTQYF. The CDR3 DNA is TGTGCCAGCAGCTCGGCGGGGGGTAGCACAGATACGCAGTATTTT.

This rearrangement joins TRBV14 to TRBJ2-4, with 9 bases that match TRBD1. CDR1 is SGHDN, CDR2 FVKESK, per germline. Trimming cost V 7 bases and J 9 bases; bases outside gene matches: 16. The CDR3 length is 16 residues. CDR3 DNA: TGTGCCAGCACAACCCCTCACACAGGGGGCCTAGGCATTCAGTACTTC. Protein product: CASTTPHTGGLGIQYF.

The rearrangement uses TRBV13 and TRBJ1-4, with D possibly matching TRBD1 (6 bases). CDR1 and CDR2 from the germline V gene are PRHDT and FYEKMQ (reference sequence). CDR3 length: 14 residues. V was shortened by 0 bases and J by 7 bases, with 9 bases between the two germline ends. This CDR3 is CASSLGQGTEKLFF. CDR3 nucleotides: TGTGCCAGCAGCTTAGGACAGGGCACTGAAAAACTGTTTTTT.

The chain employs TRBV29-1 and TRBJ2-3; 8 bases map to TRBD1. Germline V gene sequence: CDR1 SQVTM, CDR2 ANQGSEA. The CDR3 has 13 residues. The junction had 6 bases not matched to a gene; V was cut back by 6 bases and J by 4 bases. The CDR3 nucleotides are TGCAGCGTACCGGGACAGGTCTCAGATACGCAGTATTTT. This gives the protein CSVPGQVSDTQYF.

The V gene is TRBV24-1, the J gene TRBJ2-7, with 7 bases matching TRBD1. The length of the CDR3 is 17 residues. Germline values: CDR1 KGHDR, CDR2 SFDVKD. V was clipped by 2 bases and J by 6 bases; unmatched bases: 15. Written as DNA, the CDR3 is TGTGCCACCAGTGATTCAAGCAGGGGGTCCCAGCTGAGCGAGCAGTACTTC. Encoded protein: CATSDSSRGSQLSEQYF.

The rearrangement joins TRBV7-8 to TRBJ1-1; D is ambiguous. In germline, CDR1 is SGHVS, CDR2 FQNEAQ. V gave up 1 base and J gave up 4 bases, with 13 bases separating them. The CDR3 contains 15 residues. CDR3 sequence: CASSLVLEGSTEAFF. DNA for the CDR3: TGTGCCAGCAGCTTAGTGTTGGAGGGTAGCACTGAAGCTTTCTTT. The variable domain in full, completed from reference TRBV7-8 and TRBJ1-1, reads GAGVSQSPRYKVAKRGQDVALRCDPISGHVSLFWYQQALGQGPEFLTYFQNEAQLDKSGLPSDRFFAERPEGSVSTLKIQRTQQEDSAVYLCASSLVLEGSTEAFFGQGTRLTVV.

The sample holds a few counts of this clone. The chain recombines TRBV11-3 with TRBJ1-1, with D possibly TRBD1 on 6 matching bases. CDR1 is SGHNT, CDR2 YENEEA, per germline. V lost 5 bases to trimming and J lost 11 bases, with 18 bases between them. The CDR3 spans 13 residues. CDR3: CASSVRQESRAFF. As DNA, the CDR3 is TGTGCCAGCAGCGTCCGACAGGAGTCAAGGGCTTTCTTT.

J is TRBJ2-7 and V is TRBV5-1; the match to TRBD1 covers 12 bases. With V trimmed by 3 bases and J by 7 bases, 5 bases remained unmatched. Germline CDR1 is SGHRS and CDR2 is YFSETQ. The CDR3 is 14 amino acids. Here the CDR3 reads CASSSGTGGWEQYF. CDR3 sequence (DNA): TGCGCCAGCAGCTCCGGGACAGGGGGCTGGGAGCAGTACTTC.

The V call is TRBV28, the J call TRBJ2-2; 11 bases are shared with TRBD1. The V gene end was trimmed by 6 bases and the J gene end by 4 bases; junction bases not matched to a gene: 7. The germline V gene encodes CDR1 MDHEN and CDR2 SYDVKM. The CDR3 has 16 amino acids. CDR3 in DNA: TGTGCCAGCAGCCGCGCCGGGACAGGGGGCACCGGGGAGCTGTTTTTT. This sequence encodes CASSRAGTGGTGELFF.

The chain carries TRBV19 and TRBJ2-7; D is uncertain. V lost 6 bases to trimming and J lost 0 bases, with 24 bases between them. The CDR3 contains 18 residues. Germline values: CDR1 LNHDA, CDR2 SQIVND (reference sequence). The CDR3 loop is CASREFLFRLSSSYEQYF. CDR3 nucleotide sequence: TGTGCCAGTAGGGAGTTTTTATTCCGACTGTCGTCCTCCTACGAGCAGTACTTC.